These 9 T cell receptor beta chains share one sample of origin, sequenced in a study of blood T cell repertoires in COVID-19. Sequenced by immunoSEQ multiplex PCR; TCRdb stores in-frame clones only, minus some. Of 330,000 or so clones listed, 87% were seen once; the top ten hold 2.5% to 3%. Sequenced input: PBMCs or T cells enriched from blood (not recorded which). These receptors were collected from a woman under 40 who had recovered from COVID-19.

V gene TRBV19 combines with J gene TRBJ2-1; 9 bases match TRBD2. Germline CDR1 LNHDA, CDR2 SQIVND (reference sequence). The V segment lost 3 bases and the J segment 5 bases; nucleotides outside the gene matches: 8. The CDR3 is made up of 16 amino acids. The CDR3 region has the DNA TGTGCCAGTAGTATGGGGAGCGGGGGGCGGCACAATGAGCAGTTCTTC. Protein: CASSMGSGGRHNEQFF.

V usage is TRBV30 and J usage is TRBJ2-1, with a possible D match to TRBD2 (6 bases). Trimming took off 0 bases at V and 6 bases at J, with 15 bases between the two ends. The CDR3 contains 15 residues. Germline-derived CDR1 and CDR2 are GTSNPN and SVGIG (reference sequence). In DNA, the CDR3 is TGTGCCTGGAGTGTACGGAGAACTAGCTCCAATGAGCAGTTCTTC. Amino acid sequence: CAWSVRRTSSNEQFF.

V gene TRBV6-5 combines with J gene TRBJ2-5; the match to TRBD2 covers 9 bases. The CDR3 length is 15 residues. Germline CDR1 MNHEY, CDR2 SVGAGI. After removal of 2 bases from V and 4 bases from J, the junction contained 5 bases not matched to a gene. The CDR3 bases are TGTGCCAGCAGTTACGGCGGGGGGGCCGCAGAGACCCAGTACTTC. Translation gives CASSYGGGAAETQYF.

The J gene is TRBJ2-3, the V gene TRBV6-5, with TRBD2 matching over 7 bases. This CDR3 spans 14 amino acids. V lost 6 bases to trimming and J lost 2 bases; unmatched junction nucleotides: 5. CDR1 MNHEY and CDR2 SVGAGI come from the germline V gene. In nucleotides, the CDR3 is TGTGCCAGCAGGCCTAGCGGAAACACAGATACGCAGTATTTT. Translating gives CASRPSGNTDTQYF.

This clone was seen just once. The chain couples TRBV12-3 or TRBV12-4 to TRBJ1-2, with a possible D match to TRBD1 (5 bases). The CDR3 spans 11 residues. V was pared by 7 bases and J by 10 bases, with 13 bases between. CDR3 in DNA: TGTGCCAGCACTCTGGGGCACTACTACACCTTC. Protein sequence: CASTLGHYYTF.

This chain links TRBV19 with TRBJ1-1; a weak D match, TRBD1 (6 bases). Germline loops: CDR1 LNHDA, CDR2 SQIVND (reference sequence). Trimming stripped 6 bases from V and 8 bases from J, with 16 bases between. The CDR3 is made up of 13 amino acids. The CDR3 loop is CASRSQGRGEAFF. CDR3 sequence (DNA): TGTGCCAGTAGGAGTCAGGGGCGCGGGGAAGCTTTCTTT.

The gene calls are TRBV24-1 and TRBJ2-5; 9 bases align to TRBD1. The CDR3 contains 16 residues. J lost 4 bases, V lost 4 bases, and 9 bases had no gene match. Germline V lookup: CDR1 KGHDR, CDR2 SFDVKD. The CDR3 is CATSDSGQGKGETQYF. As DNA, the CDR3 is TGTGCCACCAGTGACTCGGGACAGGGTAAGGGAGAGACCCAGTACTTC.

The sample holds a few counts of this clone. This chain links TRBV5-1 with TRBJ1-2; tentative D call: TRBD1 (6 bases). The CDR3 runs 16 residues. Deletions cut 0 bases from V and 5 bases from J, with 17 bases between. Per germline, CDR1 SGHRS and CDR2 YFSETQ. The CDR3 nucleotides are TGCGCCAGCAGCTTGGATCCGGACGGACAGCTTTATGGCTACACCTTC. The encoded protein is CASSLDPDGQLYGYTF.

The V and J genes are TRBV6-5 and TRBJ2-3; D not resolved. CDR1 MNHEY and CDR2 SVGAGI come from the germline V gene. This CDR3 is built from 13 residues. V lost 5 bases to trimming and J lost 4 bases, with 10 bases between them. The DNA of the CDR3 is TGTGCCAGCAGTCGTGGGCCAGCAGATACGCAGTATTTT. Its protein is CASSRGPADTQYF.